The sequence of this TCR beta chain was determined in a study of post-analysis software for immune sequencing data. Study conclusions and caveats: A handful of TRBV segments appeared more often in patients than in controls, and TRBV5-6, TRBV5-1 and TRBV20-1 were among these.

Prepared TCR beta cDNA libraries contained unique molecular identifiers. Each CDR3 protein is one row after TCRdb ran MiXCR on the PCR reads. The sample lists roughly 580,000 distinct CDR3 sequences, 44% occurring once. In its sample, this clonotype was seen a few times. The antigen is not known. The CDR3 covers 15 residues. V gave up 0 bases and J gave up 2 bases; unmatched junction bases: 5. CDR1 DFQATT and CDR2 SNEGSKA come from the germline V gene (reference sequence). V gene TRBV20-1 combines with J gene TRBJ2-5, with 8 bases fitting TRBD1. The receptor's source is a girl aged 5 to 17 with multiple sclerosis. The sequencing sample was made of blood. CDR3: CSARDLDRVQETQYF. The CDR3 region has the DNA TGCAGTGCTAGAGATTTGGACAGGGTACAAGAGACCCAGTACTTC.